This T cell receptor beta chain derives from a study of blood T cell repertoires in COVID-19 (TCRdb year 2020). Background on the whole study: Collaborator samples came from the United States, Italy and Spain and covered acute and convalescent phases of COVID-19. The dataset comprised deeply sampled blood TCRbeta repertoires from subjects exposed to, actively infected with, or recovered from COVID-19. Sample metadata almost always included a de-identified subject ID, COVID-19 status, age in years and sex. Where available, HLA class I and class II types were taken from metadata supplied by the sample provider and were not determined by assay-based typing. The prospective study material was composed of cDNA or gDNA derived from T cells, B-cell-depleted T cells, or PBMCs. The samples were drawn from two sources: the first 160 participants of the ongoing ImmuneRACE study, and over 950 subjects contributed by 6 global collaborators. A freely available public database, intended as a resource for researchers studying the immune response to SARS-CoV-2, is where the repertoires were released.

This clone was observed a single time. Its antigen is unknown. No per-base quality is available; no much larger clone lies one base away. CDR1 is given as KGHSH and CDR2 as LQKENI, both from the germline V gene. Clipping removes 6 bases from V and 0 bases from J, with 7 as the unmatched junction base count. The CDR3 holds 16 amino acids from the cysteine to the phenylalanine. The retained sequence is limited to the CDR3, 48 bases, with the frame set at the first base. TCRbeta CDR3 regions were amplified from genomic DNA by means of the immunoSEQ Assay, a bias-controlled multiplex PCR. Concerning the study's data processing: The number of nucleated cells in each sample was estimated by amplification of reference gene primers within the assay. Sequence reads were collapsed and filtered to measure the absolute abundance of every unique TCRbeta CDR3 rearrangement. For each sample, productive Simpson clonality was calculated as the square root of Simpson's diversity index across productive rearrangements. The source is immuneACCESS, and TCRdb retained only in-frame sequences with V and J called. Part of the clones is not carried over; for the studies checked, unresolved V genes explain less than half of this, and the remainder is unexplained. V, J and clone size derive from that table, while D and trimming were established from the DNA sequence. In all, the sample holds about 52,000 clones, and 65% to 90% of those were seen once. 13% to 15% of the sample belongs to the ten largest clones.

Each collaborating institution followed its own protocols to collect whole blood in K2EDTA tubes. Collaborator samples were shipped for TCRbeta analysis as frozen whole blood, isolated PBMCs, or DNA extracted from either sample type. Beyond this particular receptor, the publication reports: Clinical and demographic metadata were provided uncurated, with the amount varying by source and participant.

The sample consisted of peripheral blood. The chain couples TRBV18 to TRBJ2-2; a stretch of 7 junction bases matches TRBD2. This TCR derives from a man in his 70s with acute or convalescent COVID-19. The CDR3 region reads CASSQSAGSNTGELFF. The nucleotide sequence is given as TGTGCCAGCTCCCAATCAGCGGGATCGAACACCGGGGAGCTGTTTTTT.